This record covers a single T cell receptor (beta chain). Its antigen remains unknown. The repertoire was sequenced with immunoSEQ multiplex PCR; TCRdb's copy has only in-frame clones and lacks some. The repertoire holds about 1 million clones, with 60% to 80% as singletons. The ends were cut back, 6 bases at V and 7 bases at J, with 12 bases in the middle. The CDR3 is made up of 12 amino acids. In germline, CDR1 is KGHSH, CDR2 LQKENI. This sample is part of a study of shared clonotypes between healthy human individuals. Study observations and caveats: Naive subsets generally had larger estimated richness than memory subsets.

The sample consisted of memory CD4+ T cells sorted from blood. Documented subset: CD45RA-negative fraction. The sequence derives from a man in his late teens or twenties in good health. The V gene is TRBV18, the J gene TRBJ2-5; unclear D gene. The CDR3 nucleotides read TGTGCCAGCTCCCGTCCAGGAGTGACCCAGTACTTC. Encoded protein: CASSRPGVTQYF. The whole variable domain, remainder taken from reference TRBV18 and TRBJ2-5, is NAGVMQNPRHLVRRRGQEARLRCSPMKGHSHVYWYRQLPEEGLKFMVYLQKENIIDESGMPKERFSAEFPKEGPSILRIQQVVRGDSAAYFCASSRPGVTQYFGPGTRLLVL.